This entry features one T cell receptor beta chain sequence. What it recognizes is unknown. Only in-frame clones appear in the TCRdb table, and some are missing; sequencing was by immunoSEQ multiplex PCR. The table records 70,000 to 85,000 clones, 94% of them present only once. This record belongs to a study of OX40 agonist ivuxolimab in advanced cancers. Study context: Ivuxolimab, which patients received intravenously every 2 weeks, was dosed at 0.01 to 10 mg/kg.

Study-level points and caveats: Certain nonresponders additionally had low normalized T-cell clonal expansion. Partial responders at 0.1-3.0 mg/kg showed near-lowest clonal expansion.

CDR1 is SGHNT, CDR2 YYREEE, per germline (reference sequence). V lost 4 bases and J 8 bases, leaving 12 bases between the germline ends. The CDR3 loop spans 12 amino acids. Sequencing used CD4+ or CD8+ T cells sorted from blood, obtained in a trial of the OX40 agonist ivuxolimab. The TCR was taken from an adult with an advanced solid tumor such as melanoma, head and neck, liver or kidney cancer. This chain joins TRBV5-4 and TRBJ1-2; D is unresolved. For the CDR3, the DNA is TGTGCCAGCAGCCCGGGAGGGTCCGGCTACACCTTC. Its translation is CASSPGGSGYTF.